These T cell receptor beta chains were read from a single sample in a study of B cell selection in AIRE deficiency. Profiling relied on immunoSEQ multiplex PCR, and the TCRdb table lists in-frame clones only, not all of them. The sample has about 26,000 clones, over 80% seen once. Sequencing was performed on CD4+CD25+ Tregs sorted from PBMCs. These TCRs come from a human donor in good health. Both conserved end residues are part of each CDR3. Each record gives: V gene, D gene, J gene, CDR3 protein, CDR3 DNA. D genes are given only for firm matches.

v_gene: TRBV18; d_gene: .; j_gene: TRBJ2-7; CDR3aa: CASSLGYEQYF; CDR3nt: TGTGCCAGCTCACTGGGCTACGAGCAGTACTTC
v_gene: TRBV7-9; d_gene: .; j_gene: TRBJ2-3; CDR3aa: CASSLGGVGTDTQYF; CDR3nt: TGTGCCAGCAGCTTAGGGGGCGTCGGCACAGATACGCAGTATTTT
v_gene: TRBV18; d_gene: .; j_gene: TRBJ1-1; CDR3aa: CASSPSPSHYTEAFF; CDR3nt: TGTGCCAGCTCACCATCCCCATCCCATTACACTGAAGCTTTCTTT
v_gene: TRBV7-2; d_gene: .; j_gene: TRBJ2-7; CDR3aa: CASSLVFAYEQYF; CDR3nt: TGTGCCAGCAGCTTAGTTTTCGCCTACGAGCAGTACTTC
v_gene: TRBV6-1; d_gene: .; j_gene: TRBJ1-1; CDR3aa: CASSVGSGITETFF; CDR3nt: .
v_gene: TRBV6-5; d_gene: .; j_gene: TRBJ1-2; CDR3aa: CASEGGDGYTF; CDR3nt: TGTGCCAGCGAGGGGGGGGATGGCTACACCTTC
v_gene: TRBV7-9; d_gene: .; j_gene: TRBJ1-2; CDR3aa: CASSPPGLNGYTF; CDR3nt: TGTGCCAGCAGCCCCCCAGGTCTCAATGGCTACACCTTC
v_gene: TRBV7-2; d_gene: .; j_gene: TRBJ2-7; CDR3aa: CASSPVQGTTYEQYF; CDR3nt: TGTGCCAGCAGCCCGGTTCAGGGTACTACCTACGAGCAGTACTTC
v_gene: TRBV7-8; d_gene: .; j_gene: TRBJ1-2; CDR3aa: CASSLDIYGYTF; CDR3nt: TGTGCCAGCAGCTTAGACATCTATGGCTACACCTTC
v_gene: TRBV15; d_gene: .; j_gene: TRBJ1-5; CDR3aa: CATSRDPGGQPQHF; CDR3nt: TGTGCCACCAGCAGAGATCCGGGGGGACAGCCCCAGCATTTT
v_gene: TRBV10-3; d_gene: .; j_gene: TRBJ2-7; CDR3aa: CAISEGGASYEQYF; CDR3nt: TGTGCCATCAGTGAGGGAGGGGCCTCCTACGAGCAGTACTTC
v_gene: TRBV5-1; d_gene: TRBD1; j_gene: TRBJ2-1; CDR3aa: CASSSGRTGFNEQFF; CDR3nt: TGCGCCAGCAGCTCCGGCCGGACAGGGTTCAATGAGCAGTTCTTC
v_gene: TRBV6-5; d_gene: .; j_gene: TRBJ2-2; CDR3aa: CASSSRRKNTGELFF; CDR3nt: TGTGCCAGCAGCTCGAGACGGAAGAACACCGGGGAGCTGTTTTTT
v_gene: TRBV9; d_gene: .; j_gene: TRBJ2-7; CDR3aa: CASSGQGYEQYF; CDR3nt: TGTGCCAGCAGCGGGCAGGGTTACGAGCAGTACTTC
v_gene: TRBV19; d_gene: .; j_gene: TRBJ2-6; CDR3aa: CASSIVPRTTSSLSGANVLTF; CDR3nt: TGTGCCAGTAGTATAGTTCCCCGGACAACTTCCTCCCTTTCTGGGGCCAACGTCCTGACTTTC
v_gene: TRBV2; d_gene: TRBD2; j_gene: TRBJ2-3; CDR3aa: CASSEPGLASTDTQYF; CDR3nt: TGTGCCAGCAGTGAACCCGGACTAGCGAGCACAGATACGCAGTATTTT